The sequence of this T cell receptor (beta chain) was determined in a study of T cell responses to AZD1222 COVID-19 vaccine. Study-level findings and limits: Spike-specific TCR breadth and depth grew following two AZD1222 doses.

The repertoire was sequenced with immunoSEQ multiplex PCR; TCRdb's copy has only in-frame clones and lacks some. Here the sample spans about 90,000 clones, around 91% being singletons. Points on this clone: Its antigen is still unknown.

Trimming stripped 7 bases from V and 9 bases from J, with 21 bases between. The CDR3 is 14 residues long. Germline V gives CDR1 SGHTA, CDR2 FQGNSA. The genes are TRBV7-2 and TRBJ1-1; TRBD1 is a possible D gene (5 bases). This receptor was identified in an adult in good health. The sample consisted of peripheral blood, taken on day 0 of MenACWY control vaccination. The CDR3 reads CASIPRGTQGQAFF. CDR3 DNA sequence: TGTGCCAGCATCCCGAGGGGCACCCAAGGTCAAGCTTTCTTT. The whole variable domain, filled in from reference TRBV7-2 and TRBJ1-1, reads GAGVSQSPSNKVTEKGKDVELRCDPISGHTALYWYRQSLGQGLEFLIYFQGNSAPDKSGLPSDRFSAERTGGSVSTLTIQRTQQEDSAVYLCASIPRGTQGQAFFGQGTRLTVV.